One and the same sample provided the 14 T cell receptor beta chains below, sequenced in a study of beta chain features in type 1 diabetes. Study-level points and caveats: Moderate yet significant TCRB CDR3 shortening was seen in Type 1 diabetes patients in all four CD4+ subsets.

These TCRs are of unknown antigen specificity. Expressed TCRB transcripts got sequenced, as all isolated RNA was reverse transcribed. TCRdb keeps only in-frame clones here, not all; method: immunoSEQ multiplex PCR. The table lists some 370,000 clones, around 10% of them singletons. Sequences were obtained from central memory CD4+ T cells from blood. These receptors all stem from a man under 40 with type 1 diabetes.

This clone has only a few counts. This chain joins TRBV6-4 and TRBJ2-1; D unclear. The V end lost 8 bases, the J end lost 7 bases, and 18 bases lay between the germline ends. The germline V gene has CDR1 MRHNA and CDR2 SNTAGT. The CDR3 is 14 residues long. CDR3 region: CASRGQIWHNEQFF. As DNA, the CDR3 is TGTGCCAGCCGTGGTCAGATTTGGCATAATGAGCAGTTCTTC.

This clone turned up a few times. The chain carries TRBV5-6 and TRBJ2-1; tentatively, D is TRBD1 or TRBD2 (5 bases each). Germline V CDR1 and CDR2: SGHDT, YYEEEE. The CDR3 spans 16 residues. V was pared by 1 base and J by 0 bases, with 11 bases between. In nucleotides, the CDR3 is TGTGCCAGCAGCTTGTATGAGGGGAGCTCCTACAATGAGCAGTTCTTC. This translates into CASSLYEGSSYNEQFF. The full variable domain, in which reference TRBV5-6 and TRBJ2-1 provide the parts outside the CDR3, is DAGVTQSPTHLIKTRGQQVTLRCSPKSGHDTVSWYQQALGQGPQFIFQYYEEEERQRGNFPDRFSGHQFPNYSSELNVNALLLGDSALYLCASSLYEGSSYNEQFFGPGTRLTVL.

This clone showed up just a few times. The genes are TRBV7-9 and TRBJ2-3; D is unclear. Germline CDR1 SEHNR, CDR2 FQNEAQ (reference sequence). The CDR3 contains 14 residues. V lost 5 bases to trimming and J lost 0 bases, with 9 bases between them. The CDR3, as DNA: TGTGCCAGCAGCCCGAGCTTAAGCACAGATACGCAGTATTTT. This sequence encodes CASSPSLSTDTQYF.

This clone was counted a few times. This rearrangement joins TRBV28 to TRBJ2-7, with D possibly being TRBD2 (7 bases). Between the trimmed V and J ends, which lost 7 bases and 2 bases, there was a span of 15 bases. CDR3 size: 14 residues. Germline V gene data show CDR1 as MDHEN and CDR2 as SYDVKM. The CDR3 reads CASILGGATYEQYF. The CDR3 bases are TGTGCCAGCATCCTGGGGGGGGCAACCTACGAGCAGTACTTC.

In its sample, this clone was seen a few times. V usage is TRBV5-1 and J usage is TRBJ2-7; possibly TRBD1 for D (6 bases). The V gene's germline CDR1 is SGHRS and CDR2 YFSETQ. CDR3 length equals 15 residues. The ends were cut back, 0 bases at V and 2 bases at J, with 12 bases in the middle. The CDR3 region is CASSLAGDFPYEQYF. The CDR3 DNA reads TGCGCCAGCAGCTTGGCAGGGGATTTCCCCTACGAGCAGTACTTC.

This clone has a handful of counts. V gene TRBV7-2 combines with J gene TRBJ1-5, with D possibly being TRBD1 (6 bases). V lost 4 bases and J lost 7, with 11 bases in between. The CDR3 loop spans 13 amino acids. Germline V gives CDR1 SGHTA, CDR2 FQGNSA. CDR3 in amino acids: CASSWDMGQPQHF. CDR3 bases: TGTGCCAGCAGCTGGGACATGGGGCAGCCCCAGCATTTT. Drawing the rest from reference TRBV7-2 and TRBJ1-5, the complete variable domain is GAGVSQSPSNKVTEKGKDVELRCDPISGHTALYWYRQSLGQGLEFLIYFQGNSAPDKSGLPSDRFSAERTGGSVSTLTIQRTQQEDSAVYLCASSWDMGQPQHFGDGTRLSIL.

There are a few counts of this clone. The rearrangement joins TRBV6-1 to TRBJ2-3; weak D call: TRBD2 (5 bases). Germline-derived CDR1 and CDR2 are MNHNS and SASEGT. This CDR3 has 11 residues. Trimming removed 5 bases from V and 9 bases from J, with 9 bases in between. The CDR3 sequence is CASSLLGTQYF. The CDR3 bases are TGTGCCAGCAGTTTACTAGGAACGCAGTATTTT.

The chain combines TRBV6-1 with TRBJ2-3, with 7 positions matching TRBD2. Trimming took 4 bases from V and 4 from J; bases not matched to a gene: 8. Germline CDR1 is MNHNS and CDR2 is SASEGT. The CDR3 is 15 amino acids. The CDR3 loop is CASSVGGSVPDTQYF. The CDR3 DNA is TGTGCCAGCAGTGTAGGCGGGAGTGTTCCAGATACGCAGTATTTT.

This clone was picked up a small number of times. V gene TRBV6-6 combines with J gene TRBJ1-5; D might be TRBD1 (5 bases). V dropped 6 bases and J dropped 6 bases, with 21 bases sitting between them. The germline gives CDR1 MNHNY, CDR2 SVGAGI (reference sequence). The CDR3 runs to 16 residues. The CDR3 protein is CASSPLAREFGQPQHF. In nucleotides, the CDR3 is TGTGCCAGCAGCCCCCTCGCCAGGGAATTCGGTCAGCCCCAGCATTTT.

V usage is TRBV13 and J usage is TRBJ2-7, with a weak D call TRBD2 (6 bases). Germline assignment: CDR1 PRHDT and CDR2 FYEKMQ (reference sequence). The length of the CDR3 is 14 residues. Trimming pared 4 bases from V and 0 bases from J, leaving 10 bases between. CDR3: CASSSTRDSYEQYF. CDR3 nucleotide sequence: TGTGCCAGCAGCTCGACTAGAGACTCCTACGAGCAGTACTTC.

This clone came up a few times. V usage is TRBV7-3 and J usage is TRBJ1-1; D not certain. The germline V gene has CDR1 SGHTA and CDR2 FQGTGA. The CDR3 totals 14 residues. Trimming removed 2 bases from V and 3 bases from J, with 10 bases in between. The CDR3 coding sequence is TGTGCCAGCAGCTTAGGAGGTGGGGACACTGAAGCTTTCTTT. The encoded protein is CASSLGGGDTEAFF.

The V and J genes are TRBV30 and TRBJ2-3; D could derive from TRBD1 or TRBD2 (5 bases each). The CDR3 is 13 amino acids. Germline V CDR1 and CDR2: GTSNPN, SVGIG (reference sequence). The V end was cut by 1 base, the J end by 6 bases, with 11 bases between. In nucleotides, the CDR3 is TGTGCCTGGAGTGGGGACCACGCGGATACGCAGTATTTT. The encoded protein is CAWSGDHADTQYF.

The chain carries TRBV4-2 and TRBJ2-5; the D gene is possibly TRBD2 (5 bases). This CDR3 spans 13 amino acids. Trimming stripped 1 base from V and 5 bases from J, with 8 bases between. Germline CDR1 reads LGHNA; CDR2 reads YNFKEQ. The CDR3, as DNA: TGTGCCAGCAGCCAAGGAGGGCAGGAGACCCAGTACTTC. The encoded protein is CASSQGGQETQYF.

There are many counts of this clone. The V gene is TRBV29-1, the J gene TRBJ1-2, with TRBD1 identical over 8 bases. The CDR3 contains 15 residues. V lost 6 bases and J lost 4; bases outside the gene matches: 13. CDR1 SQVTM and CDR2 ANQGSEA come from the germline V gene. DNA of the CDR3: TGCAGCGTCCAACGACAGGGGCCCGAGGGCTATGGCTACACCTTC. This encodes CSVQRQGPEGYGYTF.